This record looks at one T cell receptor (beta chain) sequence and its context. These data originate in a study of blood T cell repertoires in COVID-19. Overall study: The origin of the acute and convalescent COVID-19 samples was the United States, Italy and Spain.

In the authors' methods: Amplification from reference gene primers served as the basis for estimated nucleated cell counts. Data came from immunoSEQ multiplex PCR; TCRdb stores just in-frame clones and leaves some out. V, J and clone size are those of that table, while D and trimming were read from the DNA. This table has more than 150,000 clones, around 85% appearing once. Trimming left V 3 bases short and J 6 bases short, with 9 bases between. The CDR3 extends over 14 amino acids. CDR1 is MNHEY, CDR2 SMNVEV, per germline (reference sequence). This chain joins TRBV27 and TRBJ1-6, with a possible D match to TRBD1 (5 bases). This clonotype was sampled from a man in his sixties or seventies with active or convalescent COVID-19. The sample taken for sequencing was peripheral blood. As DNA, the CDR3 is TGTGCCAGCAGTTTTCAGGGAAGTAATTCACCCCTCCACTTT. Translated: CASSFQGSNSPLHF.